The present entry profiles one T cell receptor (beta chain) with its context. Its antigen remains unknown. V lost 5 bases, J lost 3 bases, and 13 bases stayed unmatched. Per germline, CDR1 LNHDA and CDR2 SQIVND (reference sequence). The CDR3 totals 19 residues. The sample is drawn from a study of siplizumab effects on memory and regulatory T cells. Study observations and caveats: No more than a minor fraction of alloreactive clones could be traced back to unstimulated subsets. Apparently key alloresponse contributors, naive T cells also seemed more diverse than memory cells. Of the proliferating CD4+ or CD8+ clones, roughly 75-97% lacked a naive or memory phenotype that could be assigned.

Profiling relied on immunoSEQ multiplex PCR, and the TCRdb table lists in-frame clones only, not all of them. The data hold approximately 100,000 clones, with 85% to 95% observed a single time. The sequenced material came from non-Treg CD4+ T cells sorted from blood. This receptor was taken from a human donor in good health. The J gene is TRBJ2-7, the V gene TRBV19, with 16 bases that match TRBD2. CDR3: CASSSSHPGLAGGIYEQYF. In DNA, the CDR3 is TGTGCCAGTAGTTCCTCACATCCGGGACTAGCGGGAGGGATCTACGAGCAGTACTTC.